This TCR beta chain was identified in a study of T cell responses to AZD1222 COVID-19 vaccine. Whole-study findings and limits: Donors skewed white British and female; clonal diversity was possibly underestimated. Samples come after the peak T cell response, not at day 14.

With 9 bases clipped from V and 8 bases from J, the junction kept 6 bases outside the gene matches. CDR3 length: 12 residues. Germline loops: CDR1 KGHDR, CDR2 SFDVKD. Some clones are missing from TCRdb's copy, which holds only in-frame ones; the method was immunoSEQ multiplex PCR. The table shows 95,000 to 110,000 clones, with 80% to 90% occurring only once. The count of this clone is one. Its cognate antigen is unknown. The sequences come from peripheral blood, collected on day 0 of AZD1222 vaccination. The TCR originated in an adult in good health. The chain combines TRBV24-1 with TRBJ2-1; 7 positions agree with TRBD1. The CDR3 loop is CATGTQGDEQFF. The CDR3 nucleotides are TGTGCCACCGGAACGCAGGGGGATGAGCAGTTCTTC.